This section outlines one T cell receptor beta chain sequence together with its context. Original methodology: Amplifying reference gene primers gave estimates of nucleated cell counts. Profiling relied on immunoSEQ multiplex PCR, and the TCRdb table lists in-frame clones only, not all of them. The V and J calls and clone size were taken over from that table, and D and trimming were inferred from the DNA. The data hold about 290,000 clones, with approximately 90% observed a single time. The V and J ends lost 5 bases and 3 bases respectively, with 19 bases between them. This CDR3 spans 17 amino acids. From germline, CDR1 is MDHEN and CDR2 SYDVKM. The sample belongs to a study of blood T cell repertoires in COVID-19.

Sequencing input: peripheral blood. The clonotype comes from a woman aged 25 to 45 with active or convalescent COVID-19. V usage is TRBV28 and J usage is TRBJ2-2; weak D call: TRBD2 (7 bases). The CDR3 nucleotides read TGTGCCAGCAGTACTCACTTTAGGGGGGGTTACACCGGGGAGCTGTTTTTT. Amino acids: CASSTHFRGGYTGELFF.